Each of the 30 T cell receptor beta chains below was sequenced from the same sample in a study of tissue T cells after allogeneic stem cell transplantation. Measured with immunoSEQ multiplex PCR; TCRdb has only the in-frame clones, and not every one. Seen here are about 2,000 clones, about 67% observed once, and the top ten hold approximately 15%. Enrolled prospectively were adult allogeneic hematopoietic cell transplant recipients whose graft-versus-host disease was steroid-refractory. Sample: ileal tissue, taken at autopsy. Receptors originate from a male patient over 55 with steroid-refractory graft-versus-host disease after an allogeneic stem cell transplant. Some T cells may arise from the graft donor.

This chain uses TRBV6-5 with TRBJ2-5; a weak D match, TRBD1 (6 bases). This CDR3 has 12 residues. V shed 5 bases and J shed 11 bases, with 15 bases lying between them. CDR1 and CDR2 from the germline V gene are MNHEY and SVGAGI. CDR3 bases: TGTGCCAGCAGTAAGTCCCGACAGGAACAGTACTTC. The encoded protein is CASSKSRQEQYF.

The V and J genes are TRBV7-6 and TRBJ2-1, with 7 bases identical to TRBD1. This CDR3 is built from 15 residues. V lost 4 bases to trimming and J lost 6 bases; unmatched junction nucleotides: 9. The V gene's germline CDR1 is SGHVS and CDR2 FNYEAQ. The CDR3 region has the DNA TGTGCCAGCAGCTCGGGACAGACCCAAGTCAATGAGCAGTTCTTC. Its translation: CASSSGQTQVNEQFF.

V and J are TRBV3-1 (or the pseudogene TRBV3-2) and TRBJ1-3; D is unresolved. V was shortened by 5 bases and J by 5 bases, with 19 bases between the two germline ends. The germline gives CDR1 LGHDT, CDR2 YNNKEL (reference sequence). The CDR3 runs 16 residues. The CDR3 DNA sequence: TGTGCCAGCAGCTGGCGGGGTTTACACGCACGAAACACCATATATTTT. Amino acid sequence: CASSWRGLHARNTIYF.

This clone was found a few times. This chain uses TRBV11-3 with TRBJ2-1; no reliable D call. This CDR3 region has 14 residues. V lost 6 bases and J lost 0, with 9 bases in between. CDR1 and CDR2 (germline): SGHNT, YENEEA. In DNA form, the CDR3 reads TGTGCCAGCAGTCCAGCCCCCTCCTACAATGAGCAGTTCTTC. As protein: CASSPAPSYNEQFF.

The chain recombines TRBV7-9 with TRBJ1-5; no definite D call. V lost 8 bases and J lost 0, with 8 bases in between. Germline V gene data show CDR1 as SEHNR and CDR2 as FQNEAQ (reference sequence). The CDR3 spans 13 residues. The CDR3 nucleotides read TGTGCCAGCTCCGGGGATAGCAATCAGCCCCAGCATTTT. Its protein product is CASSGDSNQPQHF.

This clone was counted only a few times. The CDR3 here is CASSLTGTGEKLFF. The CDR3 nucleotides are TGTGCCAGCAGCTTGACCGGGACAGGGGAAAAACTGTTTTTT. This chain links TRBV5-5 with TRBJ1-4, with 9 nucleotides matching TRBD1. The CDR3 is 14 residues long. Per the germline V gene, CDR1 is SGHKS and CDR2 is YYEKEE (reference sequence). The ends lost 1 base at V and 8 bases at J; junction bases unmatched: 3.

The CDR3 region is CASGLTRQSNQPQHF. CDR3 coding DNA: TGTGCTAGTGGTTTGACCCGACAGAGCAATCAGCCCCAGCATTTT. The chain links TRBV12-5 to TRBJ1-5; tentative D call: TRBD1 (5 bases). Germline V gives CDR1 LGHNT, CDR2 FRNRAP. The V gene lost 2 bases and the J gene lost 1 base, with 9 bases spanning the gap. This CDR3 is built from 15 residues.

The DNA of the CDR3 is TGTGCTAGTGGTTTGAACCCCAATCAGCCCCAGCATTTT. Translated, it gives CASGLNPNQPQHF. V gene TRBV12-5 combines with J gene TRBJ1-5; D is ambiguous. The CDR3 spans 13 residues. Germline CDR1 reads LGHNT; CDR2 reads FRNRAP. V was cut by 2 bases and J by 3 bases, with 5 bases left in between.

The chain carries TRBV3-1 (or the pseudogene TRBV3-2) and TRBJ1-2; unclear D gene. The germline gives CDR1 LGHDT, CDR2 YNNKEL (reference sequence). V lost 3 bases, J lost 8 bases, and 7 bases lay in between. This CDR3 has 11 amino acids. The DNA of the CDR3 is TGTGCCAGCAGCCAGAGTTACGGCTACACCTTC. Protein: CASSQSYGYTF.

The CDR3 spells CASSLKGSRETQYF. Here the CDR3 DNA reads TGTGCCAGCAGCTTGAAGGGATCGAGAGAGACCCAGTACTTC. The gene calls are TRBV7-9 and TRBJ2-5; D gene ambiguous. Trimming removed 3 bases from V and 4 bases from J, with 12 bases in between. The CDR3 contains 14 residues. CDR1 and CDR2 from the germline V gene are SEHNR and FQNEAQ (reference sequence).

V usage is TRBV7-8 and J usage is TRBJ2-2; D call uncertain. This CDR3 comprises 15 residues. CDR1 is SGHVS and CDR2 is FQNEAQ in the germline V gene. Between the trimmed V and J ends, which lost 4 bases and 5 bases, there was a span of 14 bases. In DNA form, the CDR3 reads TGTGCCAGCAGCTCCCGGACCTCGAGTACCGGGGAGCTGTTTTTT. Residues: CASSSRTSSTGELFF.

By proportion, this clone is large. J is TRBJ1-6 and V is TRBV6-2 or TRBV6-3; maybe TRBD1 (6 bases). V was cut by 5 bases and J by 8 bases, with 19 bases left in between. The V gene's germline CDR1 is MNHEY and CDR2 SVGEGT. CDR3 size: 16 residues. The CDR3 nucleotides read TGTGCCAGCAGTAAGGACAGCCTCAGGGGTTATTCACCCCTCCACTTT. Its protein is CASSKDSLRGYSPLHF.

This clone is judged large (0.1 to 1%). The chain has TRBV6-2 or TRBV6-3 and TRBJ2-5; tentatively, D is TRBD1 (6 bases). Trimming took 5 bases from V and 5 from J, leaving 12 bases between them. The CDR3 consists of 13 residues. Germline V gene lookup returns CDR1 MNHEY and CDR2 SVGEGT. This CDR3 reads CASSGDRWETQYF. The DNA of the CDR3 is TGTGCCAGCAGTGGCGACAGGTGGGAGACCCAGTACTTC.

The V and J genes are TRBV7-9 and TRBJ1-2, with TRBD1 matching 9 bases. V lost 2 bases to trimming and J lost 3 bases; unmatched junction nucleotides: 1. Germline V CDR1 and CDR2: SEHNR, FQNEAQ (reference sequence). The CDR3 spans 14 residues. Written as DNA, the CDR3 is TGTGCCAGCAGCTTATGGGACAGGGACTATGGCTACACCTTC. Amino acid sequence: CASSLWDRDYGYTF.

This clone was detected once. The chain uses TRBV7-3 and TRBJ1-6, with D possibly being TRBD1 (5 bases). Trimming removed 2 bases at V and 7 bases at J, with 12 bases between. The CDR3 is 15 residues long. Germline V gene sequence: CDR1 SGHTA, CDR2 FQGTGA. The CDR3 protein is CASSLSGRANSPLHF. Here the CDR3 DNA reads TGTGCCAGCAGCTTATCGGGCAGGGCGAATTCACCCCTCCACTTT. The full variable domain, in which reference TRBV7-3 and TRBJ1-6 provide the parts outside the CDR3, is GAGVSQTPSNKVTEKGKYVELRCDPISGHTALYWYRQSLGQGPEFLIYFQGTGAADDSGLPNDRFFAVRPEGSVSTLKIQRTERGDSAVYLCASSLSGRANSPLHFGNGTRLTVT.

V gene TRBV11-2 combines with J gene TRBJ2-1; 11 positions match TRBD2. The J segment lost 4 bases and the V segment lost 5 bases, leaving 7 bases of the junction unmatched. This CDR3 region has 16 residues. Germline CDR1 is SGHAT and CDR2 is FQNNGV. The CDR3 nucleotides read TGTGCCAGCAGCGCGAGACTAGCGGGGATATACAATGAGCAGTTCTTC. Translating gives CASSARLAGIYNEQFF.

This CDR3 is CASSQDYPGQGNKQYF. Written as DNA, the CDR3 is TGTGCCAGCAGCCAAGACTACCCGGGACAGGGGAACAAGCAGTACTTC. The V call is TRBV3-1 (or the pseudogene TRBV3-2), the J call TRBJ2-7; TRBD1 aligns across 10 bases. Per the germline V gene, CDR1 is LGHDT and CDR2 is YNNKEL (reference sequence). Trimming cost V 0 bases and J 8 bases; bases outside gene matches: 10. CDR3 length equals 16 residues.

The CDR3 spells CASSQEYGGAGELFF. The CDR3, as DNA: TGTGCCAGCAGCCAAGAATACGGGGGGGCCGGGGAGCTGTTTTTT. This chain connects TRBV4-2 to TRBJ2-2, with 8 bases lining up with TRBD2. In germline, CDR1 is LGHNA, CDR2 YNFKEQ. V lost 0 bases to trimming and J lost 6 bases; unmatched junction nucleotides: 3. The CDR3 has 15 amino acids.

The rearrangement links TRBV3-1 (or the pseudogene TRBV3-2) to TRBJ2-1; TRBD2 aligns across 10 bases. The CDR3 runs to 15 residues. Germline CDR1 and CDR2: LGHDT and YNNKEL (reference sequence). V shed 2 bases and J 4 bases; nucleotides not matched to a gene: 2. The chain's CDR3 is CASSQSGGVYNEQFF. The CDR3 nucleotides are TGTGCCAGCAGCCAAAGCGGGGGGGTTTACAATGAGCAGTTCTTC.

The genes are TRBV6-5 and TRBJ2-3; no reliable D call. CDR1 and CDR2 from the germline V gene are MNHEY and SVGAGI. The V end lost 8 bases, the J end lost 6 bases, and 12 bases lay between the germline ends. CDR3 length: 12 residues. The CDR3 sequence: CASSQSKDTQYF. The CDR3 region has the DNA TGTGCCAGCTCACAGAGTAAGGATACGCAGTATTTT.

The sample holds a few counts of this clone. The sample holds other DNA sequences that translate to the same CDR3. The chain employs TRBV2 and TRBJ2-3, with 7 positions matching TRBD1. Germline V gene lookup returns CDR1 SNHLY and CDR2 FYNNEI. The CDR3 contains 15 residues. Losses at the gene ends were 6 bases for V and 0 bases for J; bases not matched to a gene: 6. The CDR3 DNA reads as TGTGCCAGCAGCGCCGGGACAGCTAGCACAGATACGCAGTATTTT. Amino acid sequence: CASSAGTASTDTQYF.

CDR3 nucleotides: TGTGCCACCAGTGATGGGGAGACCCAGTACTTC. Translating it yields CATSDGETQYF. V usage is TRBV24-1 and J usage is TRBJ2-5; unclear D gene. CDR1 and CDR2 (germline): KGHDR, SFDVKD. The CDR3 is 11 amino acids. The V gene lost 3 bases and the J gene lost 5 bases, with 3 bases spanning the gap.

The J gene is TRBJ1-4, the V gene TRBV2, with 8 bases that match TRBD1. The J segment lost 8 bases and the V segment lost 6 bases, leaving 11 bases of the junction unmatched. This CDR3 comprises 15 residues. CDR1 and CDR2 from the germline V gene are SNHLY and FYNNEI. This CDR3 reads CASRAIGTGDEKLFF. CDR3 nucleotide sequence: TGTGCCAGCAGGGCCATCGGGACAGGAGACGAAAAACTGTTTTTT.

The V gene is TRBV5-1, the J gene TRBJ2-5; a weak D match, TRBD1 (5 bases). The CDR3 runs 16 residues. Trimming took off 0 bases at V and 0 bases at J, with 12 bases between the two ends. The germline V gene has CDR1 SGHRS and CDR2 YFSETQ. The CDR3 region has the DNA TGCGCCAGCAGCTTGGGGACACTCCGGTACCAAGAGACCCAGTACTTC. Amino acids: CASSLGTLRYQETQYF.

V and J are TRBV9 and TRBJ2-7; 9 nucleotides align to TRBD1. Germline CDR1 SGDLS, CDR2 YYNGEE. The CDR3 totals 16 residues. Trimming at V came to 0 bases and at J to 5 bases, leaving 9 bases not matched to a gene. The CDR3 loop reads CASSVDSGGTGNEQYF. DNA of the CDR3: TGTGCCAGCAGCGTAGATTCTGGAGGGACAGGGAACGAGCAGTACTTC.

Judged by abundance, this clone is large. The rearrangement joins TRBV9 to TRBJ1-1, with 9 positions matching TRBD1. Trimming removed 0 bases from V and 0 bases from J; junction bases left unmatched: 6. The CDR3 spans 17 residues. Germline CDR1 and CDR2: SGDLS and YYNGEE. The CDR3 nucleotides are TGTGCCAGCAGCGTAGCTGCGGGACAGGGAATGAACACTGAAGCTTTCTTT. Translation: CASSVAAGQGMNTEAFF.

The chain uses TRBV4-3 and TRBJ1-2, with 8 bases fitting TRBD1. CDR3 length equals 17 residues. V trimming: 3 bases; J trimming: 7 bases; junction bases outside the gene matches: 16. Germline-derived CDR1 and CDR2 are LGHNA and YSLEER. CDR3 coding DNA: TGCGCCAGCAGCCAGGACCCTCCAGGGGGCGCATCTCTTGGCTACACCTTC. This sequence encodes CASSQDPPGGASLGYTF.

The CDR3 loop is CSYTPRVVLGLFF. CDR3 in DNA: TGCAGCTATACCCCAAGGGTCGTACTGGGACTGTTTTTT. The V and J genes are TRBV29-1 and TRBJ1-4; D is ambiguous. The CDR3 sequence is 13 residues long. With 8 bases removed from V and 13 bases from J, the gap between germline ends came to 23 bases. Per the germline V gene, CDR1 is SQVTM and CDR2 is ANQGSEA.

A few counts support this clone. The rearrangement joins TRBV6-2 or TRBV6-3 to TRBJ2-7; tentative D call: TRBD2 (5 bases). Germline CDR1 and CDR2: MNHEY and SVGEGT. V was cut by 6 bases and J by 3 bases, with 12 bases left in between. The CDR3 contains 13 residues. The CDR3 protein is CASSSDGDYEQYF. CDR3 nucleotides: TGTGCCAGCAGCTCCGACGGGGACTACGAGCAGTACTTC.

The chain joins TRBV10-1 to TRBJ2-1; D not certain. Germline V gene sequence: CDR1 WNHNN, CDR2 SYGVQD (reference sequence). The V gene lost 8 bases and the J gene lost 5 bases, with 16 bases spanning the gap. The CDR3 is made up of 14 amino acids. CDR3 coding DNA: TGCGCCAGCCCGTTGAACCCGGGTCACAATGAGCAGTTCTTC. Protein product: CASPLNPGHNEQFF.